Listed here are 15 T cell receptor beta chains from one sample, sequenced in a study of blood T cell repertoires in COVID-19. Assay: immunoSEQ multiplex PCR; the TCRdb copy retains only in-frame clones and omits some. The sample gives under 150,000 clones, less than 85% of which show up once; about a sixth is in the top ten. The specimen was peripheral blood. Receptor source: a woman older than 75 with acute or convalescent COVID-19.

This clone was seen a handful of times. This sequence joins TRBV5-1 and TRBJ2-5, with a weak D call TRBD2 (6 bases). The CDR3 loop spans 15 amino acids. Deletions cut 4 bases from V and 4 bases from J, with 17 bases between. Germline V CDR1 and CDR2: SGHRS, YFSETQ. CDR3 in amino acids: CASSPEGWSRETQYF. The CDR3 region has the DNA TGCGCCAGCAGCCCGGAGGGGTGGAGTCGAGAGACCCAGTACTTC.

The rearrangement uses TRBV29-1 and TRBJ1-5, with D possibly being TRBD1 (5 bases). Germline-derived CDR1 and CDR2 are SQVTM and ANQGSEA. This CDR3 region has 13 residues. Deletions cut 6 bases from V and 6 bases from J, with 15 bases between. CDR3 coding DNA: TGCAGCGTCGCCCACCAGGGATCTCAGCCCCAGCATTTT. It encodes CSVAHQGSQPQHF.

This clone was detected many times. The chain employs TRBV30 and TRBJ1-4; 7 bases map to TRBD1. The CDR3 is made up of 17 amino acids. J gave up 3 bases and V 0 bases, and 10 bases lay outside the gene matches. Looked up from germline, CDR1 is GTSNPN and CDR2 is SVGIG (reference sequence). The CDR3 loop reads CAWSVASMGQPNEKLFF. CDR3 coding DNA: TGTGCCTGGAGTGTTGCTTCCATGGGACAGCCTAATGAAAAACTGTTTTTT.

The chain couples TRBV6-5 to TRBJ1-1; the match to TRBD1 covers 10 bases. The CDR3 sequence is 11 residues long. Unmatched junction bases numbered 2, after V lost 5 bases and J lost 11 bases. CDR1 is MNHEY and CDR2 is SVGAGI in the germline V gene. In nucleotides, the CDR3 is TGTGCCAGCAGTAGACAGGGGGCTGCTTTCTTT. Translated, it gives CASSRQGAAFF.

With respect to this clone: Other DNA sequences within the sample encode an identical CDR3. V and J are TRBV29-1 and TRBJ2-1; 11 bases line up with TRBD2. V dropped 3 bases and J dropped 4; count of bases not matched to a gene: 2. The CDR3 is 14 residues long. Germline lookup yields CDR1 SQVTM and CDR2 ANQGSEA. CDR3 amino acids: CSVEGTSGYNEQFF. CDR3 DNA sequence: TGCAGCGTTGAGGGGACTAGCGGATACAATGAGCAGTTCTTC.

This clone was counted between two and nine times. The CDR3 protein is CASSLIPTGSTDTQYF. The CDR3, as DNA: TGTGCCAGCAGCTTAATCCCCACAGGGAGCACAGATACGCAGTATTTT. The chain is built from TRBV7-2 and TRBJ2-3; tentatively, D is TRBD1 (6 bases). In germline, CDR1 is SGHTA, CDR2 FQGNSA. Between the trimmed V and J ends, which lost 2 bases and 0 bases, there was a span of 12 bases. The CDR3 totals 16 residues.

The V call is TRBV4-3, the J call TRBJ1-2, with 11 bases matching TRBD1. V was pared by 1 base and J by 6 bases, with 4 bases of the junction left unmatched. The CDR3 has 15 amino acids. Germline V gene data show CDR1 as LGHNA and CDR2 as YSLEER. The CDR3 loop reads CASSQGTGGADGYTF. DNA of the CDR3: TGCGCCAGCAGCCAAGGGACAGGGGGCGCGGATGGCTACACCTTC.

V usage is TRBV10-3 and J usage is TRBJ1-6; 9 bases fit TRBD1. Germline assignment: CDR1 ENHRY and CDR2 SYGVKD. The CDR3 has 16 amino acids. J lost 8 bases, V lost 4 bases, and 9 bases had no gene match. The CDR3 coding sequence is TGTGCCATCAGTGGGCGACAGGGGGGAGTTGATTCACCCCTCCACTTT. This translates into CAISGRQGGVDSPLHF.

The chain joins TRBV29-1 to TRBJ2-1; 13 bases map to TRBD2. CDR3 length equals 14 residues. V lost 6 bases to trimming and J lost 7 bases; unmatched junction nucleotides: 6. The V gene's germline CDR1 is SQVTM and CDR2 ANQGSEA. This CDR3 reads CSVCTSGRGNEQFF. The CDR3 coding sequence is TGCAGCGTGTGTACTAGCGGGAGGGGAAATGAGCAGTTCTTC.

The chain links TRBV7-2 to TRBJ1-1; D perhaps matches TRBD1 (6 bases). The CDR3 extends over 15 amino acids. Germline V gives CDR1 SGHTA, CDR2 FQGNSA. Trimming cost V 0 bases and J 5 bases, with 13 bases left between them. DNA of the CDR3: TGTGCCAGCAGCTTAGCGCAGGGGCGAGGGACTGAAGCTTTCTTT. It codes for CASSLAQGRGTEAFF.

Only one count was recorded for this clone. The V call is TRBV5-5, the J call TRBJ1-1; 7 positions match TRBD1. The junction had 4 bases not matched to a gene; V was cut back by 4 bases and J by 7 bases. In germline, CDR1 is SGHKS, CDR2 YYEKEE (reference sequence). The CDR3 runs 12 residues. Here the CDR3 DNA reads TGTGCCAGCAGCCCCCGACAGGGTGAAGCTTTCTTT. Translating gives CASSPRQGEAFF. The full variable domain, completed using reference TRBV5-5 and TRBJ1-1, is DAGVTQSPTHLIKTRGQQVTLRCSPISGHKSVSWYQQVLGQGPQFIFQYYEKEERGRGNFPDRFSARQFPNYSSELNVNALLLGDSALYLCASSPRQGEAFFGQGTRLTVV.

The chain couples TRBV6-5 to TRBJ1-2; 10 bases are a match to TRBD1. The germline gives CDR1 MNHEY, CDR2 SVGAGI. With V trimmed by 5 bases and J by 8 bases, 5 bases remained unmatched. The CDR3 sequence is 13 residues long. CDR3 residues: CASSRDRGTGYTF. CDR3 DNA sequence: TGTGCCAGCAGTCGGGACAGGGGTACGGGCTACACCTTC.

The gene calls are TRBV21-1 and TRBJ1-1; the table gives TRBD1 as D, unverified against the DNA. TRBV21-1 is marked as a pseudogene. This CDR3 contains 14 residues. The CDR3 is CASSKDRVNTEAFF. The CDR3 DNA follows: TGTGCCAGCAGCAAAGACAGGGTGAACACTGAAGCTTTCTTT.

CDR3 sequence: CASSLRGRGTSRISDTQYF. The CDR3 DNA reads TGTGCCAGCAGCTTGAGAGGCCGTGGAACTAGCAGGATATCAGATACGCAGTATTTT. The rearrangement uses TRBV5-4 and TRBJ2-3; possibly TRBD2 for D (6 bases). This CDR3 region has 19 residues. The V gene lost 1 base and the J gene lost 4 bases, with 25 bases spanning the gap. The germline V gene has CDR1 SGHNT and CDR2 YYREEE (reference sequence).

This clone was seen a handful of times. The rearrangement joins TRBV6-2 or TRBV6-3 to TRBJ1-5, with a weak D call TRBD1 (6 bases). Germline CDR1 and CDR2: MNHEY and SVGEGT. V lost 5 bases, J lost 7 bases, and 21 bases lay in between. The CDR3 runs 16 residues. The CDR3 region is CASSNPGPRTGQPQHF. CDR3 sequence (DNA): TGTGCCAGCAGTAACCCGGGACCCCGTACAGGGCAGCCCCAGCATTTT.